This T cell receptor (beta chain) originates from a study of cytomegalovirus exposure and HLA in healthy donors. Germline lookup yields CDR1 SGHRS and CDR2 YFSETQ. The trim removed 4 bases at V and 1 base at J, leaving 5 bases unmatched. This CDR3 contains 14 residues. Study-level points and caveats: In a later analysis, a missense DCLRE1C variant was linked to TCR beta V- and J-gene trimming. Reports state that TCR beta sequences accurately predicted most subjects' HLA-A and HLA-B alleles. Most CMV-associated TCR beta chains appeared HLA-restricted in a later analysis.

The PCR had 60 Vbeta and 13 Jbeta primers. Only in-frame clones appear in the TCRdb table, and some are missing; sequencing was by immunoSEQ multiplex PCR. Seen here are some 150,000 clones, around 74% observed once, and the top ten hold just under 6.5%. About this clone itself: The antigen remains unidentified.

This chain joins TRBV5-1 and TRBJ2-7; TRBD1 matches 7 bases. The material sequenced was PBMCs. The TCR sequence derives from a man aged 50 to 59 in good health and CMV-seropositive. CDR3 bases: TGCGCCAGCAGCCACGGACAGGAATCCTACGAGCAGTACTTC. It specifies CASSHGQESYEQYF. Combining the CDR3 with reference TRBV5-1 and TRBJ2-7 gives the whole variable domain KAGVTQTPRYLIKTRGQQVTLSCSPISGHRSVSWYQQTPGQGLQFLFEYFSETQRNKGNFPGRFSGRQFSNSRSEMNVSTLELGDSALYLCASSHGQESYEQYFGPGTRLTVT.